This T cell receptor beta chain stems from a study of blood T cell repertoires in COVID-19 (dated by TCRdb to 2019 to 2021). Study-level background: Collaborator samples came from the United States, Italy and Spain and covered acute and convalescent phases of COVID-19. Samples were obtained from the ongoing ImmuneRACE study (first 160 participants) and from 1,254 subjects provided by 6 global collaborators. Subjects who had been exposed to COVID-19, were actively infected with it, or had recovered from it provided the deeply sampled blood TCRbeta repertoires that made up the dataset. The sample metadata nearly always contained a de-identified subject ID, COVID-19 status, age in years and sex. The material from the prospective study consisted of cDNA or gDNA derived from T cells, B-cell-depleted T cells, or PBMCs. The repertoires were released in a freely available public database meant as a resource for research on the immune response to SARS-CoV-2. Where available, HLA class I and class II types were taken from metadata supplied by the sample provider and were not determined by assay-based typing.

On the study overall, not on this receptor specifically: Clinical and demographic metadata were provided uncurated, with the amount varying by source and participant.

The immunoSEQ Assay, a bias-controlled multiplex PCR, was used to amplify TCRbeta CDR3 regions from genomic DNA. On the study's bioinformatics: The number of nucleated cells in each sample was estimated from the amplification of reference gene primers within the assay. To quantify the absolute abundance of each unique TCRbeta CDR3 rearrangement, sequence reads were collapsed and filtered. Productive Simpson clonality was computed per sample as the square root of Simpson's diversity index over productive rearrangements. TCRdb obtained this table from immuneACCESS and retained in-frame rearrangements with V and J assigned. These tables miss some clones; where compared with another copy, unresolved V genes account for less than half of the shortfall, and the remainder is unexplained. V, J and clone size were drawn from that table, and D and trimming were deduced from the DNA. The sample has 120,000 to 150,000 clones on record, around 84% of them singletons. The ten most abundant clones make up approximately 2.5% of the sample.

Worth noting for this clone: The antigen it recognizes is unknown. The record has no base qualities; no much larger clone is one base away.

Each collaborating institution followed its own protocols to collect whole blood in K2EDTA tubes. For TCRbeta analysis, collaborators shipped samples as frozen whole blood, isolated PBMCs, or DNA extracted from either of those sample types. The germline V gene gives CDR1 as MDHEN and CDR2 as SYDVKM. V loses 3 bases of germline sequence and J loses 3 bases, and the interval between the two ends is 3 bases. Inclusive of the bounding cysteine and phenylalanine, the CDR3 is 12 residues long. Of all the DNA, just the CDR3 is kept, 36 bases in frame from base 1. This sequence originates from a human donor with acute or convalescent COVID-19. The donor label of this sample is uncertain. The chain is made from TRBV28 and TRBJ2-1, with an unclear D gene assignment. Sequences were obtained from peripheral blood. The CDR3 protein: CASSFVYNEQFF. The DNA sequence is as follows: TGTGCCAGCAGTTTCGTCTACAATGAGCAGTTCTTC.